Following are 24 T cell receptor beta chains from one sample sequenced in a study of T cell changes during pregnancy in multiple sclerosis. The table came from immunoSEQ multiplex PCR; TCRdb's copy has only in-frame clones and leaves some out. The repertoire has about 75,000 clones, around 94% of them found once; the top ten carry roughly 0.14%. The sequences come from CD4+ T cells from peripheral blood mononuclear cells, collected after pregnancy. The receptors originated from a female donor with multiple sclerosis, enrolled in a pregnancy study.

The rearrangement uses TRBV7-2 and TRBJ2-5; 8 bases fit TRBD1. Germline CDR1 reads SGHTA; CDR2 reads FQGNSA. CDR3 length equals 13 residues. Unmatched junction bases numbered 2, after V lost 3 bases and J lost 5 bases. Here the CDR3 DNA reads TGTGCCAGCAGCTTCCGGACAGGGGAGACCCAGTACTTC. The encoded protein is CASSFRTGETQYF.

The CDR3 sequence: CASSIDRYQPQHF. The DNA for the CDR3 is TGTGCCAGCAGCATAGACAGGTATCAGCCCCAGCATTTT. The chain joins TRBV5-4 to TRBJ1-5, with D maybe TRBD1 (6 bases). The CDR3 is made up of 13 amino acids. Germline V lookup: CDR1 SGHNT, CDR2 YYREEE (reference sequence). V was clipped by 4 bases and J by 5 bases, with 10 bases between them. Combining the CDR3 with reference TRBV5-4 and TRBJ1-5 gives the whole variable domain ETGVTQSPTHLIKTRGQQVTLRCSSQSGHNTVSWYQQALGQGPQFIFQYYREEENGRGNFPPRFSGLQFPNYSSELNVNALELDDSALYLCASSIDRYQPQHFGDGTRLSIL.

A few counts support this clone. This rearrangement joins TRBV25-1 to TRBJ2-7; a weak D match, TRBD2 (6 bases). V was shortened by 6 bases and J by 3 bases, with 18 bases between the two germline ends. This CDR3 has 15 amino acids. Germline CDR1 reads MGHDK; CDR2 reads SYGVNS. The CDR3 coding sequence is TGTGCCAGCAGCCCCTTGGGGGGAACATTCTACGAGCAGTACTTC. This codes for CASSPLGGTFYEQYF.

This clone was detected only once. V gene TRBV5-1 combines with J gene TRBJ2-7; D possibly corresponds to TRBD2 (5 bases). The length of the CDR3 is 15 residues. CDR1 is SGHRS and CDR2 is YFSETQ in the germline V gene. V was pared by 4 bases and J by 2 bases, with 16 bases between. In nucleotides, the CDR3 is TGCGCCAGCAGCCTGAGGGCCCGCCAACCCTACGAGCAGTACTTC. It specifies CASSLRARQPYEQYF.

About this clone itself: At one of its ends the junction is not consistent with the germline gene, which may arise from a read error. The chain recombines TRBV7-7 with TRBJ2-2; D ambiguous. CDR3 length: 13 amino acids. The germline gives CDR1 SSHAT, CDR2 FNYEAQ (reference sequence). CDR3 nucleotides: TGTGCTAGCAGCTTATCGTACACCGGGGAGCTGTTTTTT. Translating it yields CASSLSYTGELFF.

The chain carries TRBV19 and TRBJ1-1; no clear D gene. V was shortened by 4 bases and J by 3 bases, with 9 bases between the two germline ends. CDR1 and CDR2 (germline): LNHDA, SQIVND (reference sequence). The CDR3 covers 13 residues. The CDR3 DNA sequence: TGTGCCAGTAGTACAGGATGGGACACTGAAGCTTTCTTT. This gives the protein CASSTGWDTEAFF.

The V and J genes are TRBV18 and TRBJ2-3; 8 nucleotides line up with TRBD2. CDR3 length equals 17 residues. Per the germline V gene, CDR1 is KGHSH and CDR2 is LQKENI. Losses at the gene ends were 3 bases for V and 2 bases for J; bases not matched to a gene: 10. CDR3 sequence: CASSPLSGSDHTDTQYF. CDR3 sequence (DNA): TGTGCCAGCTCACCGTTGAGCGGGAGCGATCACACAGATACGCAGTATTTT.

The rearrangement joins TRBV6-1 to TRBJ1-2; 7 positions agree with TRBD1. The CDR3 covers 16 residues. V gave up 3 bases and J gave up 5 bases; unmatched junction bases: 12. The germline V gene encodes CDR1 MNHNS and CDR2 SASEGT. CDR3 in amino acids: CASSDPTGRAVYGYTF. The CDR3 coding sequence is TGTGCCAGCAGTGACCCGACAGGGCGCGCCGTATATGGCTACACCTTC.

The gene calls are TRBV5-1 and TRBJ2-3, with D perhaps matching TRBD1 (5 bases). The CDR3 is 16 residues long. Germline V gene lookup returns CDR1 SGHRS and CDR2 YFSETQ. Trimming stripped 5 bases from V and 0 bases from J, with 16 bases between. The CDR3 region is CASRHRTQRSTDTQYF. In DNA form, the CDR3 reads TGCGCCAGCAGGCATAGGACACAACGGAGCACAGATACGCAGTATTTT.

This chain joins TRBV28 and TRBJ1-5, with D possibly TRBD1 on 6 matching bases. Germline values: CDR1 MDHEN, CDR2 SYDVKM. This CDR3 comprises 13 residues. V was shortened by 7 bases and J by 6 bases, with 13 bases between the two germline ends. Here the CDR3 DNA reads TGTGCCAGCACCCCGAGGGGGGGTCAGCCCCAGCATTTT. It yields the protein CASTPRGGQPQHF.

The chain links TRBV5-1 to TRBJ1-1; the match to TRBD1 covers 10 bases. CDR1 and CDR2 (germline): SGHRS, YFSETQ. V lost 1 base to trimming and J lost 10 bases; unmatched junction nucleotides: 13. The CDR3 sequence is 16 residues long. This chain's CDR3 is CASSLTSDRGHSGAFF. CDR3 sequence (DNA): TGCGCCAGCAGCTTGACCTCAGACAGGGGGCATTCGGGAGCTTTCTTT.

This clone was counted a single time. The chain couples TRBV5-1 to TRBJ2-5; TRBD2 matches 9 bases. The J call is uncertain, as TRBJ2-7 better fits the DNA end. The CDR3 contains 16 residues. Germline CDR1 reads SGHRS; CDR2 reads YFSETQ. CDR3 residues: CASSQDLAGVTYEQYF. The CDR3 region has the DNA TGCGCCAGCAGTCAAGATTTAGCGGGAGTCACATACGAGCAGTACTTC.

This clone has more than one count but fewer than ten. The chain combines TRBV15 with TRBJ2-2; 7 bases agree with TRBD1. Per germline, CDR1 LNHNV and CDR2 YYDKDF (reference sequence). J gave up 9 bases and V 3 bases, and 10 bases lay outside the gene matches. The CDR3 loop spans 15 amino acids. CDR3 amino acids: CATSRGDSTPRELFF. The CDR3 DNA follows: TGTGCCACCAGCAGGGGGGACAGTACTCCTCGGGAGCTGTTTTTT.

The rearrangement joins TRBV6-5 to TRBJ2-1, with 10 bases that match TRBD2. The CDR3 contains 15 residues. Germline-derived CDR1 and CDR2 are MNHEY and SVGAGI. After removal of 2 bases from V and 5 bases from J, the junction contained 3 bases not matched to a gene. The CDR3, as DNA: TGTGCCAGCAGTTACCTAGCGGGAGCGAACAATGAGCAGTTCTTC. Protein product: CASSYLAGANNEQFF.

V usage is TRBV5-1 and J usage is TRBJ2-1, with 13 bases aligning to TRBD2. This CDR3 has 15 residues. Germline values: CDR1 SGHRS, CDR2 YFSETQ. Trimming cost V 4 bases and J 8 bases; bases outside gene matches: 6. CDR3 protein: CASSDGLAGVDEQFF. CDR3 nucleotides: TGCGCCAGCAGCGACGGACTAGCGGGAGTGGATGAGCAGTTCTTC.

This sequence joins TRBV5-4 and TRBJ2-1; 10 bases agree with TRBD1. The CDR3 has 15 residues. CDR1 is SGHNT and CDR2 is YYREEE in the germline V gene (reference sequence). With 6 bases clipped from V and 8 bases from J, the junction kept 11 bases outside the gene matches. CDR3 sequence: CASKIPGQGSHEQFF. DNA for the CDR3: TGTGCCAGCAAAATACCGGGACAGGGGAGCCATGAGCAGTTCTTC.

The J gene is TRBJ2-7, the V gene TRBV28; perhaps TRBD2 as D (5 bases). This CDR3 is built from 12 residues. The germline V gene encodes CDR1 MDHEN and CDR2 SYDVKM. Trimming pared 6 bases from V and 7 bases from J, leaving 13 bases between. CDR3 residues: CASSPDPGEQYF. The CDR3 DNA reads TGTGCCAGCAGCCCGGACCCGGGGGAGCAGTACTTC.

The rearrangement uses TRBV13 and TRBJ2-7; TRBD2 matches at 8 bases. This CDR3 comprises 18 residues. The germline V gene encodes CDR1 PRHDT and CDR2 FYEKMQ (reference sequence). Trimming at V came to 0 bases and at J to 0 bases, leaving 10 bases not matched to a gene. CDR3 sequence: CASSLGLFAGGSSYEQYF. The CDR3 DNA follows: TGTGCCAGCAGCTTAGGGCTATTTGCGGGAGGAAGCTCCTACGAGCAGTACTTC. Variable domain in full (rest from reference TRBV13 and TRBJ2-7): AAGVIQSPRHLIKEKRETATLKCYPIPRHDTVYWYQQGPGQDPQFLISFYEKMQSDKGSIPDRFSAQQFSDYHSELNMSSLELGDSALYFCASSLGLFAGGSSYEQYFGPGTRLTVT.

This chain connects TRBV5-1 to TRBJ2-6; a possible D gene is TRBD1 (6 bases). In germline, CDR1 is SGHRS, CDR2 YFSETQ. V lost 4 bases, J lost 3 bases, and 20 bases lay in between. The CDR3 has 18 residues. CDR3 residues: CASSARQVTLFGANVLTF. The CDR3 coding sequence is TGCGCCAGCAGCGCCCGACAGGTTACGCTCTTTGGGGCCAACGTCCTGACTTTC.

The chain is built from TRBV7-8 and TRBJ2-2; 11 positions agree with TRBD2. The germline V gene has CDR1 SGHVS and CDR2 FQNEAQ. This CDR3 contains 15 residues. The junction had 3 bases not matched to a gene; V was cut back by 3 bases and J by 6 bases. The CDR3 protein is CASSFRLAGPGELFF. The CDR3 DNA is TGTGCCAGCAGCTTCAGACTAGCGGGACCCGGGGAGCTGTTTTTT.

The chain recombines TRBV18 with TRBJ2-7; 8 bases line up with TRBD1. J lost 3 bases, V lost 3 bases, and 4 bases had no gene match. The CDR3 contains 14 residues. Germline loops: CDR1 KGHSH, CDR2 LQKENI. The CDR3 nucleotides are TGTGCCAGCTCACCCAACGGACAGGGCTACGAGCAGTACTTC. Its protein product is CASSPNGQGYEQYF.

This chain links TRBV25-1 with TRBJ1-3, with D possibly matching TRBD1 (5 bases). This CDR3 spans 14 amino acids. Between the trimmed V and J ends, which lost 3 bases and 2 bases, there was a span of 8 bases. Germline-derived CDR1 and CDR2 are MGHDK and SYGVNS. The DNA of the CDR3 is TGTGCCAGCAGTGATTGGGGGGCTGGAAACACCATATATTTT. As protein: CASSDWGAGNTIYF.

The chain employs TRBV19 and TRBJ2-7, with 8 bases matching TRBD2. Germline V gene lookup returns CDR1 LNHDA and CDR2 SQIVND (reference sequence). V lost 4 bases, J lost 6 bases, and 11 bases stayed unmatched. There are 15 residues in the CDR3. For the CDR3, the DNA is TGTGCCAGTAGTACCACTAGCGGCTTACCTACCGAGCAGTACTTC. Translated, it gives CASSTTSGLPTEQYF.

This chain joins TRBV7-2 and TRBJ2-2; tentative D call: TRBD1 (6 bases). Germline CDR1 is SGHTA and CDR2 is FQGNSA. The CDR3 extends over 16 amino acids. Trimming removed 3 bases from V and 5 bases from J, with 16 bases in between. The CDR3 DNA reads TGTGCCAGCAGCTTCGCCCGGACAGAACCAACCGGGGAGCTGTTTTTT. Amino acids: CASSFARTEPTGELFF. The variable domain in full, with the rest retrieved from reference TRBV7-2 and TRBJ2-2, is GAGVSQSPSNKVTEKGKDVELRCDPISGHTALYWYRQSLGQGLEFLIYFQGNSAPDKSGLPSDRFSAERTGGSVSTLTIQRTQQEDSAVYLCASSFARTEPTGELFFGEGSRLTVL.